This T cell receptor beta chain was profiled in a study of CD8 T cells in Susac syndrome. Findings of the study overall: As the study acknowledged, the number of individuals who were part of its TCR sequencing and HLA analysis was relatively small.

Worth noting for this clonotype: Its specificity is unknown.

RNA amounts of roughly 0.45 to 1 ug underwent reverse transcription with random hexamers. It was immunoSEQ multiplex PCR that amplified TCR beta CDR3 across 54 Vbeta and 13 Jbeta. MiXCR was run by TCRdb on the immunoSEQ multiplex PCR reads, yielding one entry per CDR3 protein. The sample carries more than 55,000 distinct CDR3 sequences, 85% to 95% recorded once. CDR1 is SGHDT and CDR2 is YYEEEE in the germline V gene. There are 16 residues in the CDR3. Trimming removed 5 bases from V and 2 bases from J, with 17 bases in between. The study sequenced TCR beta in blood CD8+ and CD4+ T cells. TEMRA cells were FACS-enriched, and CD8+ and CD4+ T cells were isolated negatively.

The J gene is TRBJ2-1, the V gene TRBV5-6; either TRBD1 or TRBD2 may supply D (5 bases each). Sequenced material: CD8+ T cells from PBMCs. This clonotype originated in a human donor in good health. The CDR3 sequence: CASRGKGSRAYNEQFF. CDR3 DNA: TGTGCCAGCAGAGGCAAGGGGTCGAGGGCCTACAATGAGCAGTTCTTC.